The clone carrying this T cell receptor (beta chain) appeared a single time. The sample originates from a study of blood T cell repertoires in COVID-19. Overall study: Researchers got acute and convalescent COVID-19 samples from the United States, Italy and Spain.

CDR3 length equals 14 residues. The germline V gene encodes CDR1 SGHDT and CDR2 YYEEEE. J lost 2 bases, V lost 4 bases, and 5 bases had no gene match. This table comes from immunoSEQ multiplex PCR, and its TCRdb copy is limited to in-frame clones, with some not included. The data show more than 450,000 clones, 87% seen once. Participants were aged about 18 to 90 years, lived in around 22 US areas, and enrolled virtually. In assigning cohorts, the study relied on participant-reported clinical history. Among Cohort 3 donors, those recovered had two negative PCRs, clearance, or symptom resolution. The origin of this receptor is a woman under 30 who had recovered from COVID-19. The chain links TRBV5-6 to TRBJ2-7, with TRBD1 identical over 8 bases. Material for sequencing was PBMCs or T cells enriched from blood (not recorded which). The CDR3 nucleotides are TGTGCCAGCAGCCAGGACAGGGCAACCTACGAGCAGTACTTC. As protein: CASSQDRATYEQYF.